One and the same sample provided the 10 T cell receptor beta chains below, sequenced in a study of blood T cell repertoires in COVID-19. Here immunoSEQ multiplex PCR was the method, and the copy in TCRdb shows in-frame clones only, minus some. The sample consists of about 240,000 clones, 87% of them appearing once. Sequenced material: peripheral blood. Receptor source: a man aged 55-75 years who had recovered from COVID-19.

The chain joins TRBV29-1 to TRBJ2-3; maybe TRBD2 (6 bases). This CDR3 has 13 residues. Germline-derived CDR1 and CDR2 are SQVTM and ANQGSEA. V was cut by 4 bases and J by 6 bases, with 14 bases left in between. The CDR3 DNA sequence: TGCAGCGTTGCCCGGGGGACCGGGGATACGCAGTATTTT. This codes for CSVARGTGDTQYF.

This chain uses TRBV11-3 with TRBJ2-1; 14 bases fit TRBD2. V was clipped by 4 bases and J by 7 bases; unmatched bases: 6. Germline CDR1 SGHNT, CDR2 YENEEA. The length of the CDR3 is 16 residues. CDR3 loop: CASSSRLAGGQNEQFF. The CDR3 bases are TGTGCCAGCAGCTCCCGACTAGCGGGGGGGCAGAATGAGCAGTTCTTC.

This clone was observed once. V and J are TRBV6-1 and TRBJ2-7; no clear D gene. Between the trimmed V and J ends, which lost 3 bases and 4 bases, there was a span of 4 bases. Germline-derived CDR1 and CDR2 are MNHNS and SASEGT. The length of the CDR3 is 11 residues. The CDR3 region has the DNA TGTGCCAGCAGTGACCTATACGAGCAGTACGTC. Translating gives CASSDLYEQYV.

The chain carries TRBV6-5 and TRBJ1-2, with TRBD1 matching 8 bases. This CDR3 region has 15 residues. Per germline, CDR1 MNHEY and CDR2 SVGAGI. The V gene end was trimmed by 6 bases and the J gene end by 6 bases; junction bases not matched to a gene: 12. The CDR3 DNA is TGTGCCAGCAGACAAACTTGGACAGGGCACAATGGCTACACCTTC. Its translation is CASRQTWTGHNGYTF.

The CDR3 region is CASSMLSGAYNEQFF. Written as DNA, the CDR3 is TGTGCCAGTAGTATGTTGAGCGGGGCCTACAATGAGCAGTTCTTC. The V and J genes are TRBV19 and TRBJ2-1; 7 nucleotides match TRBD2. Germline V gene sequence: CDR1 LNHDA, CDR2 SQIVND (reference sequence). The CDR3 is made up of 15 amino acids. V lost 3 bases to trimming and J lost 2 bases; unmatched junction nucleotides: 4.

V gene TRBV7-2 combines with J gene TRBJ1-2, with 7 bases matching TRBD1. From germline, CDR1 is SGHTA and CDR2 FQGNSA. The CDR3 sequence is 15 residues long. V shed 3 bases and J 3 bases; nucleotides not matched to a gene: 7. As DNA, the CDR3 is TGTGCCAGCAGCTTTTCTGGGACAGCCGACTATGGCTACACCTTC. Amino acid sequence: CASSFSGTADYGYTF.

The CDR3 loop reads CASRRVGLAGMDTQYF. The CDR3 DNA sequence: TGTGCCAGCAGGAGGGTAGGACTAGCGGGGATGGATACGCAGTATTTT. The rearrangement uses TRBV11-2 and TRBJ2-3, with 12 bases aligning to TRBD2. With 6 bases clipped from V and 6 bases from J, the junction kept 10 bases outside the gene matches. From germline, CDR1 is SGHAT and CDR2 FQNNGV. The CDR3 totals 16 residues.

In DNA form, the CDR3 reads TGTGCCAGTAGTATAGTCCAGGGGACCGGGTATGGCTACACCTTC. Translating it yields CASSIVQGTGYGYTF. This rearrangement joins TRBV19 to TRBJ1-2, with a possible D match to TRBD1 (6 bases). This CDR3 contains 15 residues. V gave up 1 base and J gave up 5 bases, with 14 bases separating them. Germline V gene sequence: CDR1 LNHDA, CDR2 SQIVND (reference sequence).

This clone was seen only once. The chain uses TRBV15 and TRBJ2-7; possible D gene TRBD1, 5 bases. Trimming removed 0 bases from V and 7 bases from J, with 16 bases in between. CDR3 length: 15 residues. Germline CDR1 is LNHNV and CDR2 is YYDKDF (reference sequence). The CDR3 reads CATSRDRQGLGEQYF. CDR3 nucleotide sequence: TGTGCCACCAGCAGAGATAGGCAGGGTCTGGGGGAGCAGTACTTC.

The chain is built from TRBV7-2 and TRBJ1-1; 8 nucleotides agree with TRBD1. CDR1 is SGHTA and CDR2 is FQGNSA in the germline V gene. V shed 4 bases, J shed 0 bases, and the junction held 7 bases outside the gene matches. The CDR3 loop spans 16 amino acids. The CDR3 DNA is TGTGCCAGCAGCTCCGGGACAGGCTACATGAACACTGAAGCTTTCTTT. It specifies CASSSGTGYMNTEAFF.